A single sample is the source of the 21 T cell receptor beta chains below, sequenced in a study of blood T cells in healthy people across ages. For the second PCR, which ran for about 7 to 12 cycles, a sample-barcoded 5' primer and a J-beta primer mix were used. TCRdb re-called the 5' RACE reads through MiXCR, storing one row per CDR3 protein. The sample carries some 1,500,000 distinct CDR3 sequences, approximately 42% recorded once. The sequenced sample consisted of blood. All receptors derive from a young woman in good health.

In this sample, this clonotype turned up a few times. The chain is built from TRBV6-1 and TRBJ2-3; maybe TRBD2 (6 bases). This CDR3 is 13 amino acids long. The V gene's germline CDR1 is MNHNS and CDR2 SASEGT. V lost 7 bases and J 4 bases, leaving 12 bases between the germline ends. The CDR3 nucleotides read TGTGCCAGCAAGGCGGGATTGTCAGATACGCAGTATTTT. Translating gives CASKAGLSDTQYF.

This clonotype was detected only once. V is TRBV12-3 or TRBV12-4 and J is TRBJ2-2; D unresolved. The V end was cut by 8 bases, the J end by 6 bases, with 16 bases between. This CDR3 contains 14 residues. Here the CDR3 reads CASFREVQSGELFF. The CDR3 DNA sequence: TGTGCCAGCTTCCGAGAGGTACAGTCCGGGGAGCTGTTTTTT.

The gene calls are TRBV11-2 and TRBJ1-4, with 11 bases fitting TRBD1. The trim removed 4 bases at V and 14 bases at J, leaving 6 bases unmatched. CDR1 SGHAT and CDR2 FQNNGV come from the germline V gene. This CDR3 is built from 13 residues. This CDR3 reads CASSSTDRGRLFF. DNA of the CDR3: TGTGCCAGCAGCTCGACGGACAGGGGGCGGCTGTTTTTT.

The chain is built from TRBV7-3 and TRBJ1-1, with D maybe TRBD1 (5 bases). The germline V and J ends were trimmed by 3 bases and 3 bases, with 11 bases remaining between them. CDR1 is SGHTA, CDR2 FQGTGA, per germline. CDR3 length: 14 amino acids. The CDR3 DNA reads as TGTGCCAGCAGCTTGACAGCCTTGGACACTGAAGCTTTCTTT. Protein sequence: CASSLTALDTEAFF.

This clonotype was seen a few times. The chain is built from TRBV10-3 and TRBJ2-3; D might be TRBD2 (5 bases). CDR3 length: 16 residues. CDR1 ENHRY and CDR2 SYGVKD come from the germline V gene. Trimming left V 6 bases short and J 3 bases short, with 19 bases between. The CDR3 nucleotides read TGTGCCATCAGCGCTTCCCAGCGGTGGTGGACAGATACGCAGTATTTT. Translation: CAISASQRWWTDTQYF.

The chain couples TRBV10-3 to TRBJ2-7; D gene uncertain. Germline assignment: CDR1 ENHRY and CDR2 SYGVKD. Trimming left V 4 bases short and J 3 bases short, with 10 bases between. This CDR3 is 13 amino acids long. The CDR3 loop reads CAISGSQDYEQYF. CDR3 bases: TGTGCCATCAGTGGTAGTCAGGACTACGAGCAGTACTTC.

This clonotype has just a few counts. This sequence joins TRBV6-2 or TRBV6-3 and TRBJ1-2, with a tentative D call TRBD1 (5 bases). This CDR3 spans 14 amino acids. V shed 5 bases and J shed 8 bases, with 18 bases lying between them. Germline lookup yields CDR1 MNHEY and CDR2 SVGEGT. CDR3 residues: CASSPWGTFGGYTF. The CDR3 region has the DNA TGTGCCAGCAGTCCCTGGGGCACTTTCGGCGGCTACACCTTC.

This clonotype was found a few times. This CDR3 reads CASSTRQGLGYEQYF. In DNA form, the CDR3 reads TGTGCCAGCAGCACAAGACAGGGTCTAGGCTACGAGCAGTACTTC. The chain uses TRBV21-1 and TRBJ2-7; the table's D call TRBD1 went unverified against the DNA. TRBV21-1 is a pseudogene locus. The CDR3 sequence is 15 residues long.

This clonotype was recorded a few times. The chain recombines TRBV27 with TRBJ2-5; D is uncertain. Germline CDR1 MNHEY, CDR2 SMNVEV (reference sequence). The V gene lost 6 bases and the J gene lost 1 base, with 12 bases spanning the gap. The CDR3 has 14 residues. The CDR3 nucleotides read TGTGCCAGCAGACCGGTGGGCAGCCAAGAGACCCAGTACTTC. Its translation: CASRPVGSQETQYF.

The DNA of the CDR3 is TGTGCCTGCGCCCAAACCTACAATGAGCAGTTCTTC. This encodes CACAQTYNEQFF. The chain combines TRBV6-2 or TRBV6-3 with TRBJ2-1; no clear D gene. The CDR3 has 12 residues. Trimming removed 11 bases at V and 2 bases at J, with 10 bases between. Germline CDR1 reads MNHEY; CDR2 reads SVGEGT.

There are a few counts of this clonotype. The V and J genes are TRBV30 and TRBJ1-5; the D is unclear. The CDR3 extends over 13 amino acids. The germline V gene encodes CDR1 GTSNPN and CDR2 SVGIG (reference sequence). V was trimmed by 1 base and J by 0 bases, leaving 4 bases between them. The CDR3, as DNA: TGTGCCTGGAGTGGGGATAGCAATCAGCCCCAGCATTTT. Translating gives CAWSGDSNQPQHF.

The gene calls are TRBV4-1 and TRBJ1-6; D ambiguous. This CDR3 region has 13 residues. Deletions cut 3 bases from V and 11 bases from J, with 11 bases between. The germline V gene encodes CDR1 MGHRA and CDR2 YSYEKL. For the CDR3, the DNA is TGCGCCAGCAGCCACCAAGACCGAGCACCCCTCCACTTT. Residues: CASSHQDRAPLHF.

The V call is TRBV20-1, the J call TRBJ2-7, with a possible D match to TRBD1 (6 bases). The J call is in doubt because the DNA end fits TRBJ2-5 better. The CDR3 has 14 residues. Germline V gene data show CDR1 as DFQATT and CDR2 as SNEGSKA (reference sequence). CDR3 sequence (DNA): TGCAGTGCTAGTGTCAGGGGAGTTTTGGAGACCCAGTACTTC. The encoded protein is CSASVRGVLETQYF.

This clonotype has just a few counts. This sequence joins TRBV12-3 or TRBV12-4 and TRBJ2-3, with TRBD1 identical over 9 bases. There are 16 residues in the CDR3. V dropped 6 bases and J dropped 2; count of bases not matched to a gene: 9. CDR3 in amino acids: CASSDGQGPITDTQYF. The CDR3 bases are TGTGCCAGCAGCGATGGACAGGGGCCCATCACAGATACGCAGTATTTT.

This sequence joins TRBV4-1 and TRBJ2-7; D is uncertain. The CDR3 runs 13 residues. Germline V gives CDR1 MGHRA, CDR2 YSYEKL. V was cut by 1 base and J by 6 bases, with 10 bases left in between. The CDR3 bases are TGCGCCAGCAGCCAAGTGGGGTCCCCCGAGCAGTACTTC. Translated, it gives CASSQVGSPEQYF.

This rearrangement joins TRBV2 to TRBJ2-1, with 7 bases matching TRBD2. The CDR3 covers 16 residues. Trimming removed 2 bases from V and 4 bases from J; junction bases left unmatched: 8. Germline V gene lookup returns CDR1 SNHLY and CDR2 FYNNEI. The CDR3 loop is CASSELGLAAYNEQFF. Here the CDR3 DNA reads TGTGCCAGCAGTGAATTAGGGCTAGCGGCGTACAATGAGCAGTTCTTC.

The V and J genes are TRBV3-1 and TRBJ2-1; 9 bases line up with TRBD1. The CDR3 is 15 residues long. Per germline, CDR1 LGHDT and CDR2 YNNKEL (reference sequence). The junction had 8 bases not matched to a gene; V was cut back by 8 bases and J by 3 bases. This CDR3 reads CASGAGTGSYNEQFF. The CDR3 nucleotides are TGTGCCAGCGGTGCTGGGACAGGGAGCTACAATGAGCAGTTCTTC.

The chain is built from TRBV15 and TRBJ2-7; possibly TRBD1 for D (5 bases). Trimming shortened V by 3 bases and J by 3 bases, and 18 bases separated the two germline ends. The CDR3 is made up of 16 amino acids. The V gene's germline CDR1 is LNHNV and CDR2 YYDKDF (reference sequence). This chain's CDR3 is CATSSYPTGLNYEQYF. DNA for the CDR3: TGTGCCACCAGCAGTTACCCCACAGGCCTGAACTACGAGCAGTACTTC.

This clonotype was picked up a small number of times. This sequence joins TRBV20-1 and TRBJ1-2; unclear D gene. Germline CDR1 is DFQATT and CDR2 is SNEGSKA (reference sequence). The V end was cut by 6 bases, the J end by 4 bases, with 24 bases between. The CDR3 has 16 residues. The CDR3 protein is CSAFPPGVPKSYGYTF. CDR3 bases: TGCAGTGCATTCCCTCCGGGTGTTCCTAAGAGCTATGGCTACACCTTC.

This clonotype was counted between two and nine times. The chain has TRBV20-1 and TRBJ1-2; D unclear. V lost 6 bases and J lost 3, with 8 bases in between. The CDR3 is 11 amino acids. Germline lookup yields CDR1 DFQATT and CDR2 SNEGSKA (reference sequence). The CDR3, as DNA: TGCAGTGCCCCCTTATACTATGGCTACACCTTC. This translates into CSAPLYYGYTF.

The sample holds a few counts of this clonotype. This chain connects TRBV30 to TRBJ2-5; D is possibly TRBD2 (6 bases). The end of the DNA fits TRBJ2-7 better, so the J call may be wrong. Germline V gene data show CDR1 as GTSNPN and CDR2 as SVGIG (reference sequence). The CDR3 runs 11 residues. For the CDR3, the DNA is TGTGCCGGCAGCGGGTTCGACGAGCAGTACTTC. Its translation is CAGSGFDEQYF.